This TCR beta chain emerged from a study of cytomegalovirus exposure and HLA in healthy donors. The PCR made use of 60 Vbeta and 13 Jbeta primers. Libraries were prepared by immunoSEQ multiplex PCR; TCRdb keeps only in-frame clonotypes and omits some of them. The sample shows 130,000 or so clones, around 77% of them seen only once. The CDR3 totals 14 residues. A word on this clone: Its antigen remains unknown.

Study results and caveats: TRBV6-2, TRBV6-3 and some other V segments were unresolvable in 87-base-pair reads.

The receptor comes from a man over 45 in good health and CMV-seronegative. Sequencing was carried out using PBMCs. The V call is TRBV21-1, the J call TRBJ1-1; the DNA was not used to check the table's D call, TRBD1. TRBV21-1 is noted as a pseudogene. The CDR3 DNA reads TGTGCCAGCAGCAAAGCAACAGGGGGCACTGAAGCTTTCTTT. It is translated as CASSKATGGTEAFF.